The T cell receptor beta chain described here comes from a study of T cells in Graves' hyperthyroidism and ophthalmopathy. Study at large: Specimen type is peripheral blood, collected at initial diagnosis prior to any treatment. Whole-study findings and limits: Most clonotypes expanded in the thyroid (above 0.001) were also present in blood.

Regions amplified from RNA transcripts were the TCR beta CDR3 regions. An initial round of RT-PCR targeting the TCR CDR3 relied on the HTBI primer set. TCRdb analysed the multiplex PCR reads with MiXCR anew, one entry per CDR3 protein. The sample lists about 690,000 distinct CDR3 sequences, 15% to 20% occurring once. This clonotype was seen many times. Its antigen remains unknown. Germline lookup yields CDR1 MDHEN and CDR2 SYDVKM. V shed 5 bases and J 4 bases; nucleotides not matched to a gene: 6. The CDR3 has 15 residues. The chain recombines TRBV28 with TRBJ2-2, with 8 nucleotides matching TRBD2. The origin of this receptor is a man aged 45 to 65 with Graves' hyperthyroidism. Material: blood. CDR3 sequence reads: CASSHTSGRTGELFF. For the CDR3, the DNA is TGTGCCAGCAGTCATACTAGCGGACGCACCGGGGAGCTGTTTTTT.